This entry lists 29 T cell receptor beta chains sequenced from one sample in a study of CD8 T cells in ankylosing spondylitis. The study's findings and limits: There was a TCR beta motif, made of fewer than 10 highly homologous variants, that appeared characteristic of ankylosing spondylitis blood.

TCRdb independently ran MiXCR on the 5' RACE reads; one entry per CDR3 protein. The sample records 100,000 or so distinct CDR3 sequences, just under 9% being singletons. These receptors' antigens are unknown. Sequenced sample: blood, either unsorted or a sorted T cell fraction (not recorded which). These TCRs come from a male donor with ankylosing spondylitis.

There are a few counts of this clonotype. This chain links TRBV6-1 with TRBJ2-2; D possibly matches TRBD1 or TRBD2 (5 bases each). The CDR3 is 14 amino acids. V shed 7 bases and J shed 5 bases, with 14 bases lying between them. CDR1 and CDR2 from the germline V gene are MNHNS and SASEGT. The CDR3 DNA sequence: TGTGCCAGCACCCCCGGGACGGGAACCGGGGAGCTGTTTTTT. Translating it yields CASTPGTGTGELFF.

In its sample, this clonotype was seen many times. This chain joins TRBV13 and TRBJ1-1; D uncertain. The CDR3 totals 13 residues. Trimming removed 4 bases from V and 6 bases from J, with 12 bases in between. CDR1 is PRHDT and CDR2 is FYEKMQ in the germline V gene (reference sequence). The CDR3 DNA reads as TGTGCCAGCAGCTCCGGGTTACAAGCTGAAGCTTTCTTT. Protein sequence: CASSSGLQAEAFF. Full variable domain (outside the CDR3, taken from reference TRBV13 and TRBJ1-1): AAGVIQSPRHLIKEKRETATLKCYPIPRHDTVYWYQQGPGQDPQFLISFYEKMQSDKGSIPDRFSAQQFSDYHSELNMSSLELGDSALYFCASSSGLQAEAFFGQGTRLTVV.

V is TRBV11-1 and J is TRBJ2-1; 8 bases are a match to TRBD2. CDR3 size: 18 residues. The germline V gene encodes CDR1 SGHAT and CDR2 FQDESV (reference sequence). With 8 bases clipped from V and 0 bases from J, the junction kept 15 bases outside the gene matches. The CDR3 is CASLLAGHLPSSYNEQFF. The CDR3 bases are TGTGCCAGCCTTTTAGCGGGACATCTACCAAGCTCCTACAATGAGCAGTTCTTC.

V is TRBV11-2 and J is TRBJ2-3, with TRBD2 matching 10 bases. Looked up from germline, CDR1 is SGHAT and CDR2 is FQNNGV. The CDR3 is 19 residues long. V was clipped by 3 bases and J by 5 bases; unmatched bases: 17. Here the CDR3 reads CASSFTRPDASGRKDTQYF. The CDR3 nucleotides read TGTGCCAGCAGCTTTACTAGACCGGATGCTAGCGGGAGAAAAGATACGCAGTATTTT. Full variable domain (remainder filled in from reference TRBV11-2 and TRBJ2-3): EAGVAQSPRYKIIEKRQSVAFWCNPISGHATLYWYQQILGQGPKLLIQFQNNGVVDDSQLPKDRFSAERLKGVDSTLKIQPAKLEDSAVYLCASSFTRPDASGRKDTQYFGPGTRLTVL.

CDR3 region: CASSLAGGSETQYF. The CDR3 coding sequence is TGTGCCAGCAGCTTGGCAGGGGGATCGGAGACCCAGTACTTC. V usage is TRBV13 and J usage is TRBJ2-5; 7 nucleotides match TRBD1. Germline V gene lookup returns CDR1 PRHDT and CDR2 FYEKMQ (reference sequence). The CDR3 is made up of 14 amino acids. Losses at the gene ends were 3 bases for V and 5 bases for J; bases not matched to a gene: 6.

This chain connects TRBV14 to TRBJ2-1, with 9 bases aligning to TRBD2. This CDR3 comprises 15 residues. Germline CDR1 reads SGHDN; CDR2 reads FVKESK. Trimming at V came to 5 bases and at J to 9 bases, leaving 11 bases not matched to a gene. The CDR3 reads CASSFIAGVVGEQFF. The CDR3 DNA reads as TGTGCCAGCAGCTTCATAGCGGGAGTAGTGGGTGAGCAGTTCTTC.

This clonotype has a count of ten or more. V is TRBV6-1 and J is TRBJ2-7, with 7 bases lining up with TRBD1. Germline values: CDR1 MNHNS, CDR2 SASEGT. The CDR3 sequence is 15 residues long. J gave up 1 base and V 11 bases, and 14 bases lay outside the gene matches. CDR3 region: CASLGQGERSYEQYV. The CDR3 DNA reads TGTGCCTCTCTGGGGCAGGGGGAAAGGTCCTACGAGCAGTACGTC.

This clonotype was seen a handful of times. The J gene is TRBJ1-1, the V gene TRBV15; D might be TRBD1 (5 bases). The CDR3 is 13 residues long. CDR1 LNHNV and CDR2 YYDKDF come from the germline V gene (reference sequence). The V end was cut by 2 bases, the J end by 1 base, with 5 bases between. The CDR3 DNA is TGTGCCACCAGCAGAACAGGGAACACTGAAGCTTTCTTT. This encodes CATSRTGNTEAFF.

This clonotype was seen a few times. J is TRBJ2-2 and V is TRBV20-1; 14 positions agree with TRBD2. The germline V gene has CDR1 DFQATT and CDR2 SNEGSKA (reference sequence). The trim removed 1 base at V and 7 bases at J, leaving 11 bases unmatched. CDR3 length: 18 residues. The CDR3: CSARAFGTSGSSIGELFF. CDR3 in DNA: TGCAGTGCTAGAGCTTTCGGGACTAGCGGGAGTTCCATCGGGGAGCTGTTTTTT.

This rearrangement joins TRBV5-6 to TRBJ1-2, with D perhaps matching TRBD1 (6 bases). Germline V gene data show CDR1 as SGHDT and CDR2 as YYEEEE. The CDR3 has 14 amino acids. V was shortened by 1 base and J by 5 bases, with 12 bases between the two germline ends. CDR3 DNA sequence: TGTGCCAGCAGCTTGAGGCGGGGGCTATATGGCTACACCTTC. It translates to CASSLRRGLYGYTF.

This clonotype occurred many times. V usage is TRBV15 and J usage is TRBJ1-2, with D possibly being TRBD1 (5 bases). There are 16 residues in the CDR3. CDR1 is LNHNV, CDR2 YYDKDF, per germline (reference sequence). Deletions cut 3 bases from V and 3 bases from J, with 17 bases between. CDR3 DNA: TGTGCCACCAGCAGCCCAGGGCTCATTCACGACTATGGCTACACCTTC. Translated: CATSSPGLIHDYGYTF.

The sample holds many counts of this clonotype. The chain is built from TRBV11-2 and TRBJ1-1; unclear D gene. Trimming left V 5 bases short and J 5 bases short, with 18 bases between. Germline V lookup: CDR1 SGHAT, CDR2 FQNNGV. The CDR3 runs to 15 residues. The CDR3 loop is CASSTREGWWTEAFF. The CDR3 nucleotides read TGTGCCAGCAGCACCCGGGAAGGGTGGTGGACTGAAGCTTTCTTT.

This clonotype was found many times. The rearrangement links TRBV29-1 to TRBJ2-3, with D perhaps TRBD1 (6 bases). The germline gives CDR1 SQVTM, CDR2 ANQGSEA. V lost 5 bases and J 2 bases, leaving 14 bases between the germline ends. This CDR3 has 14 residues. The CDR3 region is CSVPDSSITDTQYF. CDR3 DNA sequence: TGCAGCGTTCCGGACAGCAGCATCACAGATACGCAGTATTTT.

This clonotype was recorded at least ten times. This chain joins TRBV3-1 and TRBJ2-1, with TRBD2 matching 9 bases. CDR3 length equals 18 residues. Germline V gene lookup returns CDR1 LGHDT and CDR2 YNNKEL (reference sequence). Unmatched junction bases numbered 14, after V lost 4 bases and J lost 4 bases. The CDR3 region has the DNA TGTGCCAGCAGCCTCCCGACTTTAGCGGGAGAGGGGTACAATGAGCAGTTCTTC. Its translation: CASSLPTLAGEGYNEQFF.

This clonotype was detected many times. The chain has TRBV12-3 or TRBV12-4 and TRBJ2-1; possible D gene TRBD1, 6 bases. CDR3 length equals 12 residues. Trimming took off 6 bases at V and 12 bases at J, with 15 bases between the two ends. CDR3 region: CASSDDRRRQFF. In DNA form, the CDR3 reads TGTGCCAGCAGCGACGACAGGAGAAGGCAGTTCTTC.

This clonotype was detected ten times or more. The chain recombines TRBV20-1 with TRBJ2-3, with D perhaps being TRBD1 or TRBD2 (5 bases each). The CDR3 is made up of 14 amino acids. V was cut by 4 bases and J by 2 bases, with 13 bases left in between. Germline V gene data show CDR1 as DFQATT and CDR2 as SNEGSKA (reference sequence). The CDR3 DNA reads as TGCAGTGCTAACGCTATCGGGACCACAGATACGCAGTATTTT. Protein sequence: CSANAIGTTDTQYF.

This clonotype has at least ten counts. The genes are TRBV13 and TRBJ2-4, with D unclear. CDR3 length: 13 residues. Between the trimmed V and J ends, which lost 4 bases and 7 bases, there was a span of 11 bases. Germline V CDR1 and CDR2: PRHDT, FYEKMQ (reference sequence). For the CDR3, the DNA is TGTGCCAGCAGCTCGTCGAGCCGTAACATTCAGTACTTC. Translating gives CASSSSSRNIQYF.

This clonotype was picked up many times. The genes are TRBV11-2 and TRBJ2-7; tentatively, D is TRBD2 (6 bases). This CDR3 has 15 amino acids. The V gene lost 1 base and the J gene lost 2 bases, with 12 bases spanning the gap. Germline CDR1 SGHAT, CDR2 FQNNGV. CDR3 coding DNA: TGTGCCAGCAGCTTAGGGGACTCCGAAACCTACGAGCAGTACTTC. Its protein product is CASSLGDSETYEQYF.

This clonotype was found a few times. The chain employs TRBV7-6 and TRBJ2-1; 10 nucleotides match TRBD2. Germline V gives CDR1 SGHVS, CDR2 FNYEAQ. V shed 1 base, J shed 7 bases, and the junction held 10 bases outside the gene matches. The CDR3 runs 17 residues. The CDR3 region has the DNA TGTGCCAGCAGCTTAGGAACTGGACTAGCGGCGGGAAATGAGCAGTTCTTC. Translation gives CASSLGTGLAAGNEQFF.

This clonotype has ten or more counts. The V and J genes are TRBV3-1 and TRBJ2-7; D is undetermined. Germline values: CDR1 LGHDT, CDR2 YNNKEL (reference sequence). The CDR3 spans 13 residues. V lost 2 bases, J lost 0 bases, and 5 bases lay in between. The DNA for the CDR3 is TGTGCCAGCAGCCAACAGGTCTCCTACGAGCAGTACTTC. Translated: CASSQQVSYEQYF.

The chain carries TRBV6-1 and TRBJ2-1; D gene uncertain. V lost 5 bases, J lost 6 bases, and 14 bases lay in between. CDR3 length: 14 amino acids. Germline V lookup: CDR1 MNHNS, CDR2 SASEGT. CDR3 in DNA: TGTGCCAGCAGTATCAATGGGGAAGGCAATGAGCAGTTCTTC. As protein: CASSINGEGNEQFF.

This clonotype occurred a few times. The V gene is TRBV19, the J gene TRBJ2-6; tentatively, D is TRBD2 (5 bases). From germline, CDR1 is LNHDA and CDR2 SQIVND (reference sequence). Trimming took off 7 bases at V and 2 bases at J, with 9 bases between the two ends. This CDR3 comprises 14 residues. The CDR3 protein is CASTGGPGANVLTF. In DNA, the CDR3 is TGTGCCAGTACAGGAGGTCCTGGGGCCAACGTCCTGACTTTC.

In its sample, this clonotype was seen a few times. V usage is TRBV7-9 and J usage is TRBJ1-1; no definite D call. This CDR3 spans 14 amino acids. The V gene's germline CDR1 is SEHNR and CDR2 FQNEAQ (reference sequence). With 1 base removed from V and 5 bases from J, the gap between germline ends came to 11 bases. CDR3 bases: TGTGCCAGCAGCTTAGTGGCAGACGGAACTGAAGCTTTCTTT. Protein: CASSLVADGTEAFF. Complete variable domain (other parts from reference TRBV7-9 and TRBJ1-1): DTGVSQNPRHKITKRGQNVTFRCDPISEHNRLYWYRQTLGQGPEFLTYFQNEAQLEKSRLLSDRFSAERPKGSFSTLEIQRTEQGDSAMYLCASSLVADGTEAFFGQGTRLTVV.

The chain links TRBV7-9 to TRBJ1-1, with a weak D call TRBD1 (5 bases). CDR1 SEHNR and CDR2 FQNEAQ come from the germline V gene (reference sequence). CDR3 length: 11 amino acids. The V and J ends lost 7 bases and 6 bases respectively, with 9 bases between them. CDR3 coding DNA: TGTGCCAGCACCTTGGGGCCTGAAGCTTTCTTT. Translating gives CASTLGPEAFF.

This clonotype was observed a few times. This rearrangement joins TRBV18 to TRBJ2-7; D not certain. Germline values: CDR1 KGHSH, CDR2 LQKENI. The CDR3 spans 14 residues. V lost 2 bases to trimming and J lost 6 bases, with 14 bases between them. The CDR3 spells CASSPMERLGEQYF. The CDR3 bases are TGTGCCAGCTCACCAATGGAAAGGTTGGGCGAGCAGTACTTC.

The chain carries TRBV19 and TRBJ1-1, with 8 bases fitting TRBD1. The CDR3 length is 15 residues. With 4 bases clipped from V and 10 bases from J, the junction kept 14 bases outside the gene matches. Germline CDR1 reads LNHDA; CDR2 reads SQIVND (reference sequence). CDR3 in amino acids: CASSTGTGSPKRAFF. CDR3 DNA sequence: TGTGCCAGTAGTACCGGGACAGGAAGCCCGAAGCGAGCTTTCTTT.

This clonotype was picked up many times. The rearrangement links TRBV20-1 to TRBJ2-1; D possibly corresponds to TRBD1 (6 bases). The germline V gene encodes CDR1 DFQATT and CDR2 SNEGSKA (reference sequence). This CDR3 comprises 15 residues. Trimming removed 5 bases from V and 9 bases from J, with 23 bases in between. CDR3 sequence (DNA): TGCAGTGCTGGGGGCCCTAGAGTCGAAGGGACTGAGCAGTTCTTC. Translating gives CSAGGPRVEGTEQFF.

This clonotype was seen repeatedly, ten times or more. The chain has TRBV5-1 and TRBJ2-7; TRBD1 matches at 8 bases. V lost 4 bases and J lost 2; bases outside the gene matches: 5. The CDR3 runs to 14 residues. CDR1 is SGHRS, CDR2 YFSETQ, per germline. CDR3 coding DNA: TGCGCCAGCAGCCTCGGGACAGGACCCTACGAGCAGTACGTC. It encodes CASSLGTGPYEQYV.

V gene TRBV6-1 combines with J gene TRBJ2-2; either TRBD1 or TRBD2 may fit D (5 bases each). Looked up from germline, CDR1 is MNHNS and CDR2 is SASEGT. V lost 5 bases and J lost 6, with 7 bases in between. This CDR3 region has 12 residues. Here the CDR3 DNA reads TGTGCCAGCAGTATGGGGGCCGGGGAGCTGTTTTTT. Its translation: CASSMGAGELFF.